Below, 16 T cell receptor beta chains from the same sample are listed, as sequenced in a study of cytomegalovirus exposure and HLA in healthy donors (dated by TCRdb to about 2017). Preparation of the library involved the immunoSEQ multiplex PCR assay. TCRdb holds this immuneACCESS table with in-frame rearrangements only. Some clones are missing; in checked studies, unresolved V genes explain under half, and the rest has no known cause. Counted in this sample were under 70,000 clones; 85% to 90% of them appeared once. The ten largest account for 1.5% to 2% of the sample. The sequenced sample consisted of PBMCs. The receptor set was obtained from a woman aged 18-30 years in good health and CMV-seronegative.

The rearrangement joins TRBV19 to TRBJ1-2; D may be TRBD1 (6 bases). There are 14 residues in the CDR3. Trimming took off 5 bases at V and 8 bases at J, with 18 bases between the two ends. Germline loops: CDR1 LNHDA, CDR2 SQIVND (reference sequence). In nucleotides, the CDR3 is TGTGCCAGTAGTTCTCCCGGGGGGCAGAGCGGCTACACCTTC. The encoded protein is CASSSPGGQSGYTF.

This chain connects TRBV19 to TRBJ2-1; 12 bases align to TRBD2. The CDR3 totals 16 residues. The trim removed 5 bases at V and 7 bases at J, leaving 9 bases unmatched. Germline lookup yields CDR1 LNHDA and CDR2 SQIVND (reference sequence). CDR3 region: CASSRRRLAGENEQFF. In DNA, the CDR3 is TGTGCCAGTAGTCGTCGAAGACTAGCGGGAGAAAATGAGCAGTTCTTC.

The rearrangement joins TRBV2 to TRBJ2-2; 7 bases are a match to TRBD1. The germline gives CDR1 SNHLY, CDR2 FYNNEI. Trimming removed 4 bases from V and 5 bases from J; junction bases left unmatched: 4. The CDR3 length is 14 residues. The CDR3 reads CASSGDRLTGELFF. The CDR3 region has the DNA TGTGCCAGCAGTGGGGACAGACTGACCGGGGAGCTGTTTTTT. Full variable domain (outside the CDR3, taken from reference TRBV2 and TRBJ2-2): EPEVTQTPSHQVTQMGQEVILRCVPISNHLYFYWYRQILGQKVEFLVSFYNNEISEKSEIFDDQFSVERPDGSNFTLKIRSTKLEDSAMYFCASSGDRLTGELFFGEGSRLTVL.

This clone has more than one count but fewer than ten. The gene calls are TRBV7-9 and TRBJ2-7; TRBD1 aligns across 7 bases. This CDR3 has 12 residues. V shed 5 bases and J 6 bases; nucleotides not matched to a gene: 4. Per germline, CDR1 SEHNR and CDR2 FQNEAQ (reference sequence). The DNA for the CDR3 is TGTGCCAGCAGCCCACAGGGGTCCGAGCAGTACTTC. Protein sequence: CASSPQGSEQYF. Full variable domain (rest looked up from reference TRBV7-9 and TRBJ2-7): DTGVSQNPRHKITKRGQNVTFRCDPISEHNRLYWYRQTLGQGPEFLTYFQNEAQLEKSRLLSDRFSAERPKGSFSTLEIQRTEQGDSAMYLCASSPQGSEQYFGPGTRLTVT.

V gene TRBV14 combines with J gene TRBJ1-3; 7 positions agree with TRBD1. V shed 5 bases, J shed 0 bases, and the junction held 7 bases outside the gene matches. Germline CDR1 is SGHDN and CDR2 is FVKESK. The CDR3 extends over 16 amino acids. The CDR3 coding sequence is TGTGCCAGCAGCACCCGGACAGGCGTCTCTGGAAACACCATATATTTT. As protein: CASSTRTGVSGNTIYF. Based on the CDR3 plus reference TRBV14 and TRBJ1-3, the full variable domain is EAGVTQFPSHSVIEKGQTVTLRCDPISGHDNLYWYRRVMGKEIKFLLHFVKESKQDESGMPNNRFLAERTGGTYSTLKVQPAELEDSGVYFCASSTRTGVSGNTIYFGEGSWLTVV.

This chain connects TRBV28 to TRBJ1-5, with TRBD1 matching 8 bases. Germline trimming cut 6 bases from V and 5 bases from J; bases unmatched to any gene: 6. From germline, CDR1 is MDHEN and CDR2 SYDVKM. The CDR3 covers 14 residues. CDR3 residues: CASRIGQGDQPQHF. As DNA, the CDR3 is TGTGCCAGCAGGATTGGACAGGGCGATCAGCCCCAGCATTTT.

The rearrangement joins TRBV18 to TRBJ2-7, with D tentatively TRBD1 (5 bases). Deletions cut 5 bases from V and 1 base from J, with 12 bases between. The germline V gene encodes CDR1 KGHSH and CDR2 LQKENI. The CDR3 has 14 residues. The chain's CDR3 is CASSSPTASYEQYF. As DNA, the CDR3 is TGTGCCAGCTCATCGCCGACAGCTTCCTACGAGCAGTACTTC.

The chain has TRBV6-5 and TRBJ1-2; no definite D call. Germline loops: CDR1 MNHEY, CDR2 SVGAGI. V gave up 0 bases and J gave up 7 bases, with 9 bases separating them. This CDR3 region has 13 residues. The CDR3: CASSYSIRGGYTF. In DNA, the CDR3 is TGTGCCAGCAGTTACTCGATTAGAGGTGGCTACACCTTC.

The chain couples TRBV6-5 to TRBJ2-7; D perhaps matches TRBD2 (5 bases). Trimming pared 0 bases from V and 2 bases from J, leaving 5 bases between. Germline V CDR1 and CDR2: MNHEY, SVGAGI. The CDR3 spans 13 residues. The CDR3 protein is CASSYSGAYEQYF. In DNA, the CDR3 is TGTGCCAGCAGTTACTCCGGGGCCTACGAGCAGTACTTC.

This chain connects TRBV7-9 to TRBJ2-1; 8 nucleotides match TRBD1. Germline-derived CDR1 and CDR2 are SEHNR and FQNEAQ (reference sequence). The CDR3 contains 12 residues. V gave up 5 bases and J gave up 11 bases; unmatched junction bases: 5. The CDR3 region has the DNA TGTGCCAGCAGCGCCAGACAGGGGAAGCAGTTCTTC. This gives the protein CASSARQGKQFF.

The chain joins TRBV6-1 to TRBJ1-6; D remains ambiguous. V lost 0 bases, J lost 8 bases, and 14 bases lay in between. Germline V gene sequence: CDR1 MNHNS, CDR2 SASEGT. This CDR3 spans 16 amino acids. For the CDR3, the DNA is TGTGCCAGCAGTGAAGCGTTCGGGGAGGATTATTCACCCCTCCACTTT. Translating gives CASSEAFGEDYSPLHF.

The rearrangement links TRBV30 to TRBJ1-1, with a tentative D call TRBD1 (6 bases). CDR1 and CDR2 from the germline V gene are GTSNPN and SVGIG (reference sequence). The CDR3 runs to 13 residues. V lost 1 base and J lost 1, with 7 bases in between. This chain's CDR3 is CAWSAQGNTEAFF. CDR3 bases: TGTGCCTGGAGTGCACAGGGGAACACTGAAGCTTTCTTT.

As DNA, the CDR3 is TGTGCCAGCAGTTACTCGACAGGGGGCACTGAAGCTTTCTTT. Amino acids: CASSYSTGGTEAFF. This rearrangement joins TRBV6-5 to TRBJ1-1; TRBD1 aligns across 9 bases. Germline V gene lookup returns CDR1 MNHEY and CDR2 SVGAGI. V was clipped by 0 bases and J by 4 bases; unmatched bases: 0. This CDR3 has 14 residues.

The chain is built from TRBV10-3 and TRBJ2-5; 16 bases agree with TRBD2. The CDR3 has 17 amino acids. CDR1 and CDR2 (germline): ENHRY, SYGVKD. V was clipped by 3 bases and J by 5 bases; unmatched bases: 6. CDR3 sequence (DNA): TGTGCCATCAGTGAAGGGACTAGCGGGGGGGCTTGGGAGACCCAGTACTTC. It yields the protein CAISEGTSGGAWETQYF.

The rearrangement uses TRBV9 and TRBJ1-3, with 8 positions matching TRBD1. The CDR3 runs 16 residues. V shed 3 bases and J 4 bases; nucleotides not matched to a gene: 9. Germline-derived CDR1 and CDR2 are SGDLS and YYNGEE. CDR3 bases: TGTGCCAGCAGCGGGAAACAGGGGGTGTACGGAAACACCATATATTTT. This codes for CASSGKQGVYGNTIYF.

This clone was recorded a few times. V and J are TRBV11-2 and TRBJ2-7, with 11 bases that match TRBD2. Losses at the gene ends were 1 base for V and 3 bases for J; bases not matched to a gene: 2. CDR1 is SGHAT, CDR2 FQNNGV, per germline. This CDR3 has 15 amino acids. The CDR3 sequence: CASSLGLAGGYEQYF. The CDR3 region has the DNA TGTGCCAGCAGCTTAGGTCTAGCGGGAGGCTACGAGCAGTACTTC.